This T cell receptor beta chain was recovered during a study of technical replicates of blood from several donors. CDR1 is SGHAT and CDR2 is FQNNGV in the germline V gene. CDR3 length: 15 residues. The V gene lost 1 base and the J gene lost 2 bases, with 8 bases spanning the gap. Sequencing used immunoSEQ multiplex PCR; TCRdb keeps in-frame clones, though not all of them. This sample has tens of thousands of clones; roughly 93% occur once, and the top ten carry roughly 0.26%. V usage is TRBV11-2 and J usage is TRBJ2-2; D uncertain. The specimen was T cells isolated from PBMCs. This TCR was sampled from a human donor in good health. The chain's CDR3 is CASSLALYNTGELFF. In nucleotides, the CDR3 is TGTGCCAGCAGCTTAGCTCTATACAACACCGGGGAGCTGTTTTTT.